This TCR beta chain was recovered during a study of technical replicates of blood from several donors. After removal of 7 bases from V and 5 bases from J, the junction contained 9 bases not matched to a gene. This CDR3 has 14 amino acids. Germline lookup yields CDR1 SQVTM and CDR2 ANQGSEA. Profiling relied on immunoSEQ multiplex PCR, and the TCRdb table lists in-frame clones only, not all of them. Altogether approximately 94,000 clones are present, about 96% being singletons, with the ten largest covering about 0.39%. V gene TRBV29-1 combines with J gene TRBJ2-5, with 11 bases lining up with TRBD2. The receptor's source is a human donor in good health. Sequencing was done on a sample of T cells isolated from PBMCs. This CDR3 reads CSAATSGIGETQYF. The CDR3 nucleotides read TGCAGCGCTGCGACTAGCGGGATTGGGGAGACCCAGTACTTC. Complete variable domain (other parts from reference TRBV29-1 and TRBJ2-5): SAVISQKPSRDICQRGTSLTIQCQVDSQVTMMFWYRQQPGQSLTLIATANQGSEATYESGFVIDKFPISRPNLTFSTLTVSNMSPEDSSIYLCSAATSGIGETQYFGPGTRLLVL.